This T cell receptor (beta chain) was observed in a study of response to subunit inactivated influenza vaccine. General study points: The study's authors posited that every seasonal influenza vaccination enlists few new T cells.

Germline-derived CDR1 and CDR2 are MRHNA and SNTAGT. The CDR3 sequence is 17 residues long. After removal of 6 bases from V and 6 bases from J, the junction contained 17 bases not matched to a gene. In TCRdb, the RT-PCR reads were re-called with MiXCR into one record per CDR3 protein. The repertoire has roughly 790,000 distinct CDR3 sequences, about 20% of them found once; the top ten carry 10% to 13%. This clonotype was observed a few times. Its antigen is undetermined. The sample was PBMCs from blood, taken more than 4 days after vaccination. This TCR was sampled from a man over 45 who received an inactivated influenza vaccine. This chain links TRBV6-4 with TRBJ1-2; TRBD1 aligns across 9 bases. CDR3 protein: CASSEERPGQGSDGYTF. Written as DNA, the CDR3 is TGTGCCAGCAGCGAAGAACGGCCGGGACAGGGAAGCGATGGCTACACCTTC.